This TCR beta chain derives from a study of T cells in Graves' hyperthyroidism and ophthalmopathy. This CDR3 is 14 amino acids long. Trimming stripped 6 bases from V and 5 bases from J, with 17 bases between. From germline, CDR1 is KGHSH and CDR2 LQKENI. What was amplified from RNA transcripts were TCR beta CDR3 regions. With the HTBI primer set, the TCR CDR3 went through a first round of RT-PCR. TCRdb re-called the multiplex PCR reads through MiXCR, storing one row per CDR3 protein. Among approximately 600,000 distinct CDR3 sequences listed, roughly 17% were seen once. The sequenced sample consisted of blood. The chain is built from TRBV18 and TRBJ2-7; possibly TRBD1 for D (6 bases). The sequence derives from a woman aged 30 to 39 with Graves' hyperthyroidism. The CDR3 reads CASSASTGRNEQYF. The CDR3 nucleotides read TGTGCCAGCTCTGCGTCGACAGGTCGGAACGAGCAGTACTTC.